This passage covers 23 T cell receptor beta chains from one sample sequenced in a study of technical replicates of blood from a few donors. Only in-frame clones appear in the TCRdb table, and some are missing; sequencing was by immunoSEQ multiplex PCR. The data contain around 98,000 clones, approximately 94% of them seen just once; the ten biggest clones take up less than 0.25%. Sequencing used T cells isolated from PBMCs. Every receptor here comes from a human donor in good health.

The V call is TRBV28, the J call TRBJ2-1, with D possibly matching TRBD2 (5 bases). The V gene lost 5 bases and the J gene lost 7 bases, with 18 bases spanning the gap. CDR1 and CDR2 (germline): MDHEN, SYDVKM. The CDR3 covers 15 residues. Here the CDR3 DNA reads TGTGCCAGCAGTACTCCGGGATCCCAATGGAATGAGCAGTTCTTC. It is translated as CASSTPGSQWNEQFF.

The chain links TRBV10-1 to TRBJ2-7; tentatively, D is TRBD2 (6 bases). V lost 4 bases and J 4 bases, leaving 14 bases between the germline ends. There are 14 residues in the CDR3. Germline V gene sequence: CDR1 WNHNN, CDR2 SYGVQD (reference sequence). CDR3 DNA: TGCGCCAGCAGTGGAGGGGCCGGGGGATACGAGCAGTACTTC. As protein: CASSGGAGGYEQYF.

V is TRBV15 and J is TRBJ2-7, with D maybe TRBD1 (6 bases). V dropped 0 bases and J dropped 0 bases, with 15 bases sitting between them. The CDR3 totals 17 residues. CDR1 is LNHNV and CDR2 is YYDKDF in the germline V gene (reference sequence). The CDR3: CATSRDRGTGRSYEQYF. CDR3 nucleotides: TGTGCCACCAGCAGAGATAGGGGAACAGGGCGCTCCTACGAGCAGTACTTC. Full variable domain (rest looked up from reference TRBV15 and TRBJ2-7): DAMVIQNPRYQVTQFGKPVTLSCSQTLNHNVMYWYQQKSSQAPKLLFHYYDKDFNNEADTPDNFQSRRPNTSFCFLDIRSPGLGDTAMYLCATSRDRGTGRSYEQYFGPGTRLTVT.

This CDR3 reads CASARGWEDIQYF. CDR3 DNA: TGTGCTAGTGCAAGGGGCTGGGAAGACATTCAGTACTTC. The chain is built from TRBV12-5 and TRBJ2-4, with a possible D match to TRBD1 (5 bases). The germline CDR1 and CDR2 sequences are LGHNT and FRNRAP. Trimming stripped 7 bases from V and 8 bases from J, with 15 bases between. The CDR3 extends over 13 amino acids.

The rearrangement links TRBV14 to TRBJ2-3; TRBD1 aligns across 9 bases. The V gene's germline CDR1 is SGHDN and CDR2 FVKESK. The CDR3 runs 16 residues. Trimming took 1 base from V and 5 from J; bases not matched to a gene: 7. The CDR3 DNA sequence: TGTGCCAGCAGCCAAGCCCCAGACAGGGGGAGAGATACGCAGTATTTT. Its protein is CASSQAPDRGRDTQYF.

The genes are TRBV4-1 and TRBJ2-1; TRBD2 matches at 8 bases. CDR1 is MGHRA, CDR2 YSYEKL, per germline. The CDR3 contains 13 residues. The V gene end was trimmed by 4 bases and the J gene end by 15 bases; junction bases not matched to a gene: 11. The CDR3 protein is CASSRSTGTSMFF. CDR3 DNA: TGCGCCAGCAGCCGATCCACCGGGACTAGTATGTTCTTC.

The chain joins TRBV28 to TRBJ1-1, with 7 nucleotides matching TRBD1. CDR1 MDHEN and CDR2 SYDVKM come from the germline V gene. V was clipped by 6 bases and J by 1 base; unmatched bases: 20. CDR3 size: 19 residues. This chain's CDR3 is CASSAGQVIVLARNTEAFF. In DNA form, the CDR3 reads TGTGCCAGCAGCGCAGGACAGGTGATTGTATTGGCTAGGAACACTGAAGCTTTCTTT.

V and J are TRBV6-1 and TRBJ2-7, with D perhaps matching TRBD1 (6 bases). The V gene's germline CDR1 is MNHNS and CDR2 SASEGT. CDR3 length equals 13 residues. Trimming shortened V by 10 bases and J by 1 base, and 14 bases separated the two germline ends. The CDR3 reads CAIVRDTSYEQYF. The CDR3 nucleotides are TGTGCCATTGTACGGGACACGTCCTACGAGCAGTACTTC.

The rearrangement links TRBV5-4 to TRBJ2-1; 7 positions match TRBD2. The CDR3 length is 13 residues. Germline-derived CDR1 and CDR2 are SGHNT and YYREEE (reference sequence). The V gene end was trimmed by 4 bases and the J gene end by 5 bases; junction bases not matched to a gene: 3. Here the CDR3 reads CASSPRGDNEQFF. Here the CDR3 DNA reads TGTGCCAGCAGCCCCCGGGGGGACAATGAGCAGTTCTTC.

The J gene is TRBJ2-2, the V gene TRBV19; tentatively, D is TRBD1 (5 bases). The CDR3 has 14 residues. Germline values: CDR1 LNHDA, CDR2 SQIVND (reference sequence). V dropped 3 bases and J dropped 1 base, with 6 bases sitting between them. The chain's CDR3 is CASSIRGNTGELFF. Here the CDR3 DNA reads TGTGCCAGTAGTATTAGGGGGAACACCGGGGAGCTGTTTTTT.

J is TRBJ1-2 and V is TRBV6-1; 8 bases map to TRBD1. The V gene end was trimmed by 7 bases and the J gene end by 5 bases; junction bases not matched to a gene: 6. Germline assignment: CDR1 MNHNS and CDR2 SASEGT. CDR3 length equals 13 residues. The CDR3 DNA reads TGTGCCAGCACCCCGGACAGGGCATATGGCTACACCTTC. This sequence encodes CASTPDRAYGYTF.

The genes are TRBV6-6 and TRBJ1-3; D not certain. V lost 2 bases, J lost 4 bases, and 9 bases lay in between. The CDR3 is 14 amino acids. The V gene's germline CDR1 is MNHNY and CDR2 SVGAGI (reference sequence). The CDR3 region is CASSYEGSGNTIYF. CDR3 sequence (DNA): TGTGCCAGCAGTTACGAGGGTTCGGGAAACACCATATATTTT.

V gene TRBV9 combines with J gene TRBJ2-1; no reliable D call. Germline V CDR1 and CDR2: SGDLS, YYNGEE. CDR3 size: 16 residues. The germline V and J ends were trimmed by 3 bases and 3 bases, with 16 bases remaining between them. The CDR3 DNA reads TGTGCCAGCAGCGCACGTACGAGAGGCCTCTACAATGAGCAGTTCTTC. This gives the protein CASSARTRGLYNEQFF.

This clone was seen a handful of times. The V and J genes are TRBV27 and TRBJ1-2, with TRBD1 identical over 8 bases. V gave up 3 bases and J gave up 8 bases; unmatched junction bases: 11. The length of the CDR3 is 15 residues. Germline CDR1 and CDR2: MNHEY and SMNVEV (reference sequence). DNA of the CDR3: TGTGCCAGCAGTTTCGGACAGGGAGGGGGTCGGGGCTACACCTTC. Translation: CASSFGQGGGRGYTF.

This clone has just one count. The J gene is TRBJ1-6, the V gene TRBV6-1, with no clear D. CDR1 and CDR2 from the germline V gene are MNHNS and SASEGT. V was cut by 3 bases and J by 6 bases, with 6 bases left in between. The CDR3 has 13 residues. DNA for the CDR3: TGTGCCAGCAGTGATTGGGCTAATTCACCCCTCCACTTT. Protein: CASSDWANSPLHF.

The V call is TRBV5-4, the J call TRBJ2-2; the match to TRBD2 covers 10 bases. Per the germline V gene, CDR1 is SGHNT and CDR2 is YYREEE (reference sequence). This CDR3 spans 17 amino acids. V was pared by 3 bases and J by 4 bases, with 9 bases of the junction left unmatched. CDR3 bases: TGTGCCAGCAGCTCTACTCTAGCGGGGGTCGGCACCGGGGAGCTGTTTTTT. Translated, it gives CASSSTLAGVGTGELFF.

The CDR3 protein is CASSLQSQGGYGYTF. DNA of the CDR3: TGTGCCAGCAGTTTACAATCACAGGGGGGCTATGGCTACACCTTC. This rearrangement joins TRBV6-5 to TRBJ1-2; 8 nucleotides line up with TRBD1. Germline values: CDR1 MNHEY, CDR2 SVGAGI. This CDR3 spans 15 amino acids. With V trimmed by 4 bases and J by 4 bases, 8 bases remained unmatched.

The gene calls are TRBV7-3 and TRBJ1-1; possible D gene TRBD1, 5 bases. V lost 5 bases and J lost 3, with 19 bases in between. The CDR3 is made up of 16 amino acids. Germline V gene sequence: CDR1 SGHTA, CDR2 FQGTGA. The DNA for the CDR3 is TGTGCCAGCAGCCCGAGTTTGGGGCTTGGGTACACTGAAGCTTTCTTT. Encoded protein: CASSPSLGLGYTEAFF.

V is TRBV27 and J is TRBJ1-2, with TRBD1 matching 8 bases. The J segment lost 4 bases and the V segment lost 0 bases, leaving 1 base of the junction unmatched. Germline V gives CDR1 MNHEY, CDR2 SMNVEV (reference sequence). The CDR3 is made up of 14 amino acids. The CDR3 DNA is TGTGCCAGCAGTTTATCGGGGACAGGCTATGGCTACACCTTC. It yields the protein CASSLSGTGYGYTF.

The chain links TRBV9 to TRBJ1-1; 10 nucleotides agree with TRBD1. Germline lookup yields CDR1 SGDLS and CDR2 YYNGEE. The junction had 9 bases not matched to a gene; V was cut back by 4 bases and J by 0 bases. The length of the CDR3 is 17 residues. CDR3 DNA sequence: TGTGCCAGCAGCCCGGGACAGGGGTTCGCTATGAACACTGAAGCTTTCTTT. Its protein product is CASSPGQGFAMNTEAFF.

The chain carries TRBV10-2 and TRBJ1-6, with TRBD1 as a possible D gene (5 bases). The V gene lost 2 bases and the J gene lost 10 bases, with 12 bases spanning the gap. CDR3 length: 14 amino acids. CDR1 is WSHSY, CDR2 SAAADI, per germline. This CDR3 is CASSERQGRSPLHF. In DNA, the CDR3 is TGCGCCAGCAGTGAGAGGCAGGGCAGATCACCCCTCCACTTT.

The rearrangement joins TRBV11-3 to TRBJ2-7, with 8 bases that match TRBD1. The V gene end was trimmed by 0 bases and the J gene end by 0 bases; junction bases not matched to a gene: 4. In germline, CDR1 is SGHNT, CDR2 YENEEA. The CDR3 has 16 amino acids. DNA of the CDR3: TGTGCCAGCAGCTTAGAATCTGGGACAGGCTCCTACGAGCAGTACTTC. This sequence encodes CASSLESGTGSYEQYF.

The chain is built from TRBV15 and TRBJ2-1; the match to TRBD2 covers 12 bases. CDR1 and CDR2 (germline): LNHNV, YYDKDF (reference sequence). This CDR3 region has 16 residues. J gave up 5 bases and V 3 bases, and 5 bases lay outside the gene matches. CDR3 in DNA: TGTGCCACCAGCAGGGAGACTAGCGGGAGTCACAATGAGCAGTTCTTC. Residues: CATSRETSGSHNEQFF.